A selection of T cell receptor beta chains follows, all from one sample in a study of identical twins. Via MiXCR, TCRdb re-called the 5' RACE reads, giving one row per CDR3 protein. The sample yields 540,000 or so distinct CDR3 sequences, 20% to 25% seen once. These data also featured in a second study, about yellow fever vaccine responses in identical twins.

The sequenced sample was CD4+ T cells sorted from blood. The origin of the receptors is a young woman in good health. Both conserved end residues are part of each CDR3. A D gene is named only where the DNA matches it firmly. Size values are once, few and many counts, or a class for expanded clones, and some rows have none.

size,D,J,V,CDR3,DNA
NA,TRBD1,TRBJ1-2,TRBV20-1,CSAGQGAKPYGYTF,TGCAGTGCTGGACAGGGGGCAAAACCCTATGGCTACACCTTC
NA,NA,TRBJ2-3,TRBV5-1,CASRRSGMADTQYF,TGCGCCAGCAGGCGGTCAGGGATGGCAGATACGCAGTATTTT
NA,TRBD2,TRBJ2-7,TRBV3-1,CASSLGLGLGAEQYF,TGTGCCAGCAGCCTTGGTTTAGGACTAGGAGCCGAGCAGTACTTC
few,NA,TRBJ1-1,TRBV7-8,CASSQPSVTEAFF,TGTGCCAGCAGCCAGCCCTCGGTCACTGAAGCTTTCTTT
NA,NA,TRBJ2-1,TRBV14,CASSLPGTLMREQFF,TGTGCCAGCAGCCTTCCCGGGACTCTCATGCGGGAGCAGTTCTTC
NA,TRBD2,TRBJ2-1,TRBV12-3/TRBV12-4,CASSFGGAGDNEQFF,TGTGCCAGCAGTTTTGGCGGCGCGGGAGACAATGAGCAGTTCTTC
NA,NA,TRBJ2-5,TRBV20-1,CSASLLVGETQYF,TGCAGTGCTAGTCTTCTAGTCGGAGAGACCCAGTACTTC
NA,TRBD2,TRBJ2-3,TRBV7-2,CASSSRLAALGDTQYF,TGTGCCAGCAGCTCCCGGCTAGCGGCCCTGGGGGATACGCAGTATTTT
NA,NA,TRBJ2-3,TRBV6-6,CASSYSLDTQYF,TGTGCCAGCAGTTACTCCTTAGATACGCAGTATTTT
NA,TRBD2,TRBJ2-5,TRBV4-2,CASSPTGLAKETQYF,TGTGCCAGCAGCCCCACGGGACTAGCGAAGGAGACCCAGTACTTC
few,NA,TRBJ1-4,TRBV20-1,CSAREYGATNEKLFF,TGCAGTGCCCGGGAGTATGGGGCAACTAATGAAAAACTGTTTTTT
NA,TRBD1,TRBJ2-7,TRBV5-6,CASSGPGQGIIRTYEQYF,TGTGCCAGCAGCGGCCCGGGACAGGGAATAATTCGAACCTACGAGCAGTACTTC
NA,TRBD2,TRBJ2-1,TRBV11-3,CASSLGTSGRTNEQFF,TGTGCCAGCAGCCTGGGGACTAGCGGGAGGACCAATGAGCAGTTCTTC
few,NA,TRBJ2-3,TRBV12-3/TRBV12-4,CASRAAGVRDITQYF,TGTGCCAGCAGAGCCGCCGGAGTCCGAGATATTACGCAGTATTTT